This entry features one TCR beta chain sequence. Its antigen is undetermined. This entry is derived from a study of cytomegalovirus exposure and HLA in healthy donors. Across the study: Earlier, 200 million or so T cells were analyzed, and 90 million to 120 million unique TCR beta sequences were found among them. Notes on the study in general: Earlier analysis looked at TCR beta V segments, and most were productive about 90% or about 30% of the time. Researchers catalogued about 150 TCR beta chains as cytomegalovirus-associated. The authors excluded some V segments, including TRBV6-2 and TRBV6-3, as indistinguishable.

The PCR employed 60 Vbeta primers together with 13 Jbeta primers. Assay: immunoSEQ multiplex PCR; the TCRdb copy retains only in-frame clones and omits some. The sample includes approximately 140,000 clones, about 60% seen only once; the top ten take around 7.1%. CDR1 is SEHNR and CDR2 is FQNEAQ in the germline V gene (reference sequence). The length of the CDR3 is 14 residues. V was pared by 2 bases and J by 6 bases, with 11 bases between. This sequence originates from a woman aged 55-75 years in good health and CMV-seropositive. The V gene is TRBV7-9, the J gene TRBJ2-1, with D possibly being TRBD2 (5 bases). The sequencing sample was made of PBMCs. CDR3 sequence (DNA): TGTGCCAGCAGCTTAACCTACGGAGGCAATGAGCAGTTCTTC. It specifies CASSLTYGGNEQFF. The full variable domain, its missing parts supplied by reference TRBV7-9 and TRBJ2-1, is DTGVSQNPRHKITKRGQNVTFRCDPISEHNRLYWYRQTLGQGPEFLTYFQNEAQLEKSRLLSDRFSAERPKGSFSTLEIQRTEQGDSAMYLCASSLTYGGNEQFFGPGTRLTVL.